The T cell receptor beta chain under discussion was sequenced for a study of blood T cell repertoires in COVID-19. Study overall: The samples span acute and convalescent COVID-19 from the United States, Italy and Spain. T cells, B-cell-depleted T cells, or PBMCs provided the cDNA or gDNA that served as material.

The ends lost 0 bases at V and 2 bases at J; junction bases unmatched: 4. The CDR3 contains 15 residues. Per germline, CDR1 SGHTA and CDR2 FQGNSA. How the authors handled the data: Amplification of reference gene primers provided the estimated nucleated cell counts. Profiling relied on immunoSEQ multiplex PCR, and the TCRdb table lists in-frame clones only, not all of them. Clone size and the V and J calls come from that table; the DNA yielded D and trimming. The data hold some 260,000 clones, with approximately 89% observed a single time. Enrolment of Seattle patients took place during active infection, and they were followed longitudinally.

Sequencing was carried out using peripheral blood. The rearrangement joins TRBV7-2 to TRBJ2-7; 7 bases are shared with TRBD2. The sequence was collected from a woman aged 25 to 39 with COVID-19, enrolled during active disease. CDR3 DNA: TGTGCCAGCAGCTTAGCGGGAGGGGACGCCTACGAGCAGTACTTC. This encodes CASSLAGGDAYEQYF.